The present entry profiles one TCR beta chain with its context. Its antigen remains unknown. The data derive from a study of cytomegalovirus exposure and HLA in healthy donors. The study's findings and limits: Later analysis demonstrated an association between a missense DCLRE1C variant and TCR beta V- and J-gene trimming. Sequencing depth roughly uniform across donors was assumed in presence/absence analyses. Evidence from a later analysis indicated that most CMV-associated TCR beta chains looked HLA-restricted. It was reported that the classifier diagnosed cytomegalovirus status with high specificity and sensitivity in both the original and validation cohorts.

The PCR ran on 60 Vbeta and 13 Jbeta primers. The table came from immunoSEQ multiplex PCR; TCRdb's copy has only in-frame clones and leaves some out. The sample contains roughly 140,000 clones, over 70% of which appear only once. CDR1 is SGDLS and CDR2 is YYNGEE in the germline V gene. The CDR3 spans 13 residues. Trimming shortened V by 1 base and J by 3 bases, and 8 bases separated the two germline ends. The source is a man aged 30 to 45 in good health and CMV-seropositive. The chain couples TRBV9 to TRBJ2-7; D unclear. Sequencing was performed on PBMCs. In nucleotides, the CDR3 is TGTGCCAGCAGCGTAATCCCAAACTACGAGCAGTACTTC. Translated, it gives CASSVIPNYEQYF. The full variable domain, with the rest looked up from reference TRBV9 and TRBJ2-7, is DSGVTQTPKHLITATGQRVTLRCSPRSGDLSVYWYQQSLDQGLQFLIQYYNGEERAKGNILERFSAQQFPDLHSELNLSSLELGDSALYFCASSVIPNYEQYFGPGTRLTVT.